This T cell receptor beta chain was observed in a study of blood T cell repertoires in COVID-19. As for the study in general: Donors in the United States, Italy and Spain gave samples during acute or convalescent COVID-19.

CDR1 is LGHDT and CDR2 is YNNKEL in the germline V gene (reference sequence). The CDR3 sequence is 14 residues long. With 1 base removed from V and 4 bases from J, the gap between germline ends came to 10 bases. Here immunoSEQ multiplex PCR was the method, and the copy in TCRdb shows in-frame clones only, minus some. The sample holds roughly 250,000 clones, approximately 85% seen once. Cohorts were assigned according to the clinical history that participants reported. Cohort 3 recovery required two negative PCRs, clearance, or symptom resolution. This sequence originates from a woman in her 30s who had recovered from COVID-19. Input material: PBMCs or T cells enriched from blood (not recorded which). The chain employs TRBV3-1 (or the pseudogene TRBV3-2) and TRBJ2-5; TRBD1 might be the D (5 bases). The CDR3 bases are TGTGCCAGCAGCCAAGCAGGACAAAGAGAGACCCAGTACTTC. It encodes CASSQAGQRETQYF.